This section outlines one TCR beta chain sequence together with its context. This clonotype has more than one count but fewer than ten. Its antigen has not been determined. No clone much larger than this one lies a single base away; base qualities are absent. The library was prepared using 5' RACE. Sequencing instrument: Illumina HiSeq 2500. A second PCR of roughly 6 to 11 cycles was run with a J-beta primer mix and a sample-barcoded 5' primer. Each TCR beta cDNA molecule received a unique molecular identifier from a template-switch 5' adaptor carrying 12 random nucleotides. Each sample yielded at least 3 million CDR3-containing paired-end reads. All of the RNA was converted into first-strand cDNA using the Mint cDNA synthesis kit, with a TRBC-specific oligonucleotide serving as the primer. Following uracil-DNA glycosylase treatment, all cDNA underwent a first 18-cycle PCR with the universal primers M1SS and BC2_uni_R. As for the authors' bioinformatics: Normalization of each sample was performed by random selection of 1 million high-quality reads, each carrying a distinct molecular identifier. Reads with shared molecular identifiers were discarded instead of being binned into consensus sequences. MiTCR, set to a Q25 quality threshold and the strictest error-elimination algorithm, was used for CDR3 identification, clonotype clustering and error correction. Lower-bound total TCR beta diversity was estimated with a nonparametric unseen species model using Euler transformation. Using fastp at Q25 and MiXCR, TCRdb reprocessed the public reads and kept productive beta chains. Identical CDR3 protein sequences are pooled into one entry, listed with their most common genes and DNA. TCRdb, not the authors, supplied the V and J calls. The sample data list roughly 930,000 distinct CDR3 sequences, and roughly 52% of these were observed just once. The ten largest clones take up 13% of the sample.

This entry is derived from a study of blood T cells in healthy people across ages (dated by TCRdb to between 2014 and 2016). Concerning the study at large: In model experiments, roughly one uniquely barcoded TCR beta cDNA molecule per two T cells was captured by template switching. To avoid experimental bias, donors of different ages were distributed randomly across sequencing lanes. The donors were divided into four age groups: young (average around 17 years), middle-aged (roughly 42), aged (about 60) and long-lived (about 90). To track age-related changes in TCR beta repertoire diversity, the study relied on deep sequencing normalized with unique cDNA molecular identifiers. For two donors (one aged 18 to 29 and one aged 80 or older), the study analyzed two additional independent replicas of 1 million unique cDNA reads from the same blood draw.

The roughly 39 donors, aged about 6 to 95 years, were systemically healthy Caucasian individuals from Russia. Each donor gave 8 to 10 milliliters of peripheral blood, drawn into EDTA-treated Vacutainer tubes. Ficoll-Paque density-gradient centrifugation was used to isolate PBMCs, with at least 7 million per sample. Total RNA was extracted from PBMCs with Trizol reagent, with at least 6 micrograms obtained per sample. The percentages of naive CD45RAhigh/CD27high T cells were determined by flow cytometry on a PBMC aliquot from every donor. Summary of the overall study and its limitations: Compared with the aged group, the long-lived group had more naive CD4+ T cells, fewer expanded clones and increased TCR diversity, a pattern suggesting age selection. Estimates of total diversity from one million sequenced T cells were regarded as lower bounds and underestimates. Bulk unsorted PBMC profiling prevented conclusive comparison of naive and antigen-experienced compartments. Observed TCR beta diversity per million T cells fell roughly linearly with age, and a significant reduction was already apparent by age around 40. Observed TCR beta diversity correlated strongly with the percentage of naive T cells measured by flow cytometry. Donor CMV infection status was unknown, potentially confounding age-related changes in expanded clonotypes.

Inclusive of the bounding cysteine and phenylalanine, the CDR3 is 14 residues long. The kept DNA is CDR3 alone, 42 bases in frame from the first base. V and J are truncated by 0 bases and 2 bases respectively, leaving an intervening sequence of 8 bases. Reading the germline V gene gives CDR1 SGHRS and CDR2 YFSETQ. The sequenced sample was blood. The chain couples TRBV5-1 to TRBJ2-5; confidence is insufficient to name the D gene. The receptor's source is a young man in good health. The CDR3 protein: CASSLGEGQETQYF. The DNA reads TGCGCCAGCAGCTTGGGTGAAGGGCAAGAGACCCAGTACTTC.